The clone carrying this T cell receptor (beta chain) appeared a few times. The antigen remains undetermined. Germline CDR1 is SGHDT and CDR2 is YYEEEE. Trimming pared 8 bases from V and 5 bases from J, leaving 19 bases between. The CDR3 runs 14 residues. TCRdb keeps only in-frame clones here, not all; method: immunoSEQ multiplex PCR. The sample records about 18,000 clones, 76% being singletons. The sample comes from a study of T cell repertoires in ileal Crohn's disease. Whole-study results and caveats: Every patient over 26.8% clonality showed endoscopic recurrence. High-frequency clones were more common in sorted CD8 than CD4 cells.

The time point denotes: inflamed ileum from the surgical specimen. The chain couples TRBV5-6 to TRBJ1-2; TRBD1 is a possible D gene (5 bases). This sequence was found in an adult with Crohn's disease. Sequenced: ileal tissue. The CDR3 protein is CASQAGTSSYGYTF. The CDR3 DNA follows: TGTGCCAGTCAGGCTGGGACCTCGAGTTATGGCTACACCTTC.